The 23 T cell receptor beta chains presented below share a single source sample, sequenced in a study of shared clonotypes between healthy human individuals. TCRdb keeps only in-frame clones here, not all; method: immunoSEQ multiplex PCR. The sample lists 2 million to 2.5 million clones; approximately 93% were seen once. The material sequenced was naive CD4+ T cells from PBMCs. The subset denotes: CD45RA+ positively selected. The receptors stem from a man between 18 and 29 years old in good health. Some clones in this sample may be carry-over from other donors' samples.

The genes are TRBV6-1 and TRBJ1-5, with a weak D call TRBD1 (6 bases). Germline lookup yields CDR1 MNHNS and CDR2 SASEGT. V lost 4 bases, J lost 3 bases, and 16 bases lay in between. The CDR3 runs to 16 residues. CDR3 bases: TGTGCCAGCAGTGCGCTAAACAGGGAATCCAATCAGCCCCAGCATTTT. Translating it yields CASSALNRESNQPQHF.

Notes on this clone: Other DNA sequences in this specimen translate into the identical CDR3. V is TRBV29-1 and J is TRBJ1-3; D possibly corresponds to TRBD1 (6 bases). The V and J ends lost 6 bases and 0 bases respectively, with 9 bases between them. The CDR3 contains 13 residues. Germline CDR1 is SQVTM and CDR2 is ANQGSEA. The CDR3 loop is CSVTGSSGNTIYF. Written as DNA, the CDR3 is TGCAGCGTAACAGGGAGCTCTGGAAACACCATATATTTT.

The V gene is TRBV7-3, the J gene TRBJ2-3, with D maybe TRBD2 (5 bases). Trimming left V 7 bases short and J 7 bases short, with 21 bases between. CDR3 length: 15 residues. CDR1 SGHTA and CDR2 FQGTGA come from the germline V gene. CDR3 loop: CASTSVAGLTNTQYF. CDR3 bases: TGTGCCAGCACGTCAGTGGCGGGCCTAACCAATACGCAGTATTTT.

The V gene is TRBV18, the J gene TRBJ2-7, with D possibly being TRBD2 (6 bases). Trimming took 4 bases from V and 5 from J, leaving 12 bases between them. In germline, CDR1 is KGHSH, CDR2 LQKENI. The CDR3 has 13 amino acids. Here the CDR3 reads CASSQAGFHEQYF. The CDR3 DNA follows: TGTGCCAGCTCACAGGCGGGGTTCCACGAGCAGTACTTC.

In DNA, the CDR3 is TGTGCCAGCAACAGGGATGGGGAGCTGTTTTTT. Encoded protein: CASNRDGELFF. This chain links TRBV2 with TRBJ2-2; D might be TRBD1 (6 bases). The V gene's germline CDR1 is SNHLY and CDR2 FYNNEI. The CDR3 is 11 amino acids. Trimming removed 7 bases from V and 8 bases from J, with 8 bases in between.

The chain uses TRBV28 and TRBJ1-2; unclear D gene. Germline V CDR1 and CDR2: MDHEN, SYDVKM. V dropped 5 bases and J dropped 2 bases, with 12 bases sitting between them. The CDR3 runs 14 residues. This chain's CDR3 is CASSPWAANYGYTF. The CDR3 coding sequence is TGTGCCAGCAGTCCTTGGGCCGCGAACTATGGCTACACCTTC.

The chain recombines TRBV28 with TRBJ2-3; 10 nucleotides line up with TRBD2. Germline V gene lookup returns CDR1 MDHEN and CDR2 SYDVKM. The CDR3 length is 16 residues. The ends lost 4 bases at V and 6 bases at J; junction bases unmatched: 10. CDR3 protein: CASSSRRGTSVDTQYF. For the CDR3, the DNA is TGTGCCAGCAGTTCCCGAAGAGGGACTAGCGTGGATACGCAGTATTTT.

The DNA for the CDR3 is TGTGCCAGCTCACCGCGAGGGGGTCCCTACGAGCAGTACTTC. Encoded protein: CASSPRGGPYEQYF. The rearrangement uses TRBV18 and TRBJ2-7, with D possibly matching TRBD1 (6 bases). Looked up from germline, CDR1 is KGHSH and CDR2 is LQKENI. Trimming took off 3 bases at V and 2 bases at J, with 11 bases between the two ends. The CDR3 extends over 14 amino acids.

The chain employs TRBV5-1 and TRBJ1-3, with 8 bases matching TRBD1. This CDR3 region has 16 residues. The V segment lost 0 bases and the J segment 4 bases; nucleotides outside the gene matches: 6. Germline V gives CDR1 SGHRS, CDR2 YFSETQ. The CDR3 loop reads CASSLAGQGVGNTIYF. The CDR3 DNA is TGCGCCAGCAGCTTGGCCGGACAGGGTGTGGGAAACACCATATATTTT. The full variable domain, completed using reference TRBV5-1 and TRBJ1-3, is KAGVTQTPRYLIKTRGQQVTLSCSPISGHRSVSWYQQTPGQGLQFLFEYFSETQRNKGNFPGRFSGRQFSNSRSEMNVSTLELGDSALYLCASSLAGQGVGNTIYFGEGSWLTVV.

This clone was picked up one time. Relative to the germline gene, one junction end is altered; a read error may explain this. The rearrangement links TRBV7-9 to TRBJ2-3; 10 bases agree with TRBD2. This CDR3 is 13 amino acids long. CDR1 is SEHNR and CDR2 is FQNEAQ in the germline V gene (reference sequence). The CDR3: CVGGLARSDTQYF. The DNA of the CDR3 is TGCGTCGGGGGACTAGCGAGAAGTGATACGCAGTATTTT.

This chain joins TRBV19 and TRBJ2-7; TRBD1 or TRBD2 may be the D gene (5 bases each). CDR3 length: 11 amino acids. V lost 4 bases and J lost 6, with 7 bases in between. Germline CDR1 is LNHDA and CDR2 is SQIVND (reference sequence). The CDR3 reads CASSSGGEQYF. The CDR3 nucleotides read TGTGCCAGTAGTAGTGGGGGCGAGCAGTACTTC.

The chain couples TRBV11-2 to TRBJ2-5, with D perhaps assigned TRBD1 or TRBD2 (6 bases each). V lost 7 bases, J lost 5 bases, and 23 bases lay in between. Germline V gene sequence: CDR1 SGHAT, CDR2 FQNNGV. CDR3 size: 16 residues. The CDR3 loop is CASTSQATGAGETQYF. CDR3 sequence (DNA): TGTGCCAGCACCTCCCAAGCGACGGGGGCAGGGGAGACCCAGTACTTC.

CDR3 nucleotide sequence: TGTGCCAGCAGCGTAGTGACTAGCGGGACGAACACCGGGGAGCTGTTTTTT. This codes for CASSVVTSGTNTGELFF. The chain recombines TRBV9 with TRBJ2-2; 11 bases are a match to TRBD2. Per the germline V gene, CDR1 is SGDLS and CDR2 is YYNGEE. The ends lost 0 bases at V and 0 bases at J; junction bases unmatched: 1. The CDR3 has 17 residues.

The rearrangement links TRBV5-8 to TRBJ2-7; no clear D gene. The CDR3 covers 13 residues. CDR1 is SGHTS, CDR2 YDEGEE, per germline. V lost 1 base and J 3 bases, leaving 8 bases between the germline ends. The CDR3 sequence: CASSLWRNYEQYF. CDR3 nucleotides: TGTGCCAGCAGCTTGTGGAGAAACTACGAGCAGTACTTC.

The V gene is TRBV5-6, the J gene TRBJ2-3; TRBD2 matches 8 bases. The CDR3 extends over 16 amino acids. Trimming at V came to 0 bases and at J to 2 bases, leaving 5 bases not matched to a gene. The germline CDR1 and CDR2 sequences are SGHDT and YYEEEE. The CDR3 here is CASSLERREVTDTQYF. The CDR3 coding sequence is TGTGCCAGCAGCTTGGAGAGGCGGGAGGTCACAGATACGCAGTATTTT.

This clone showed up just once. V gene TRBV7-8 combines with J gene TRBJ2-7; TRBD2 matches at 7 bases. The CDR3 has 12 residues. The V gene end was trimmed by 11 bases and the J gene end by 2 bases; junction bases not matched to a gene: 6. Per the germline V gene, CDR1 is SGHVS and CDR2 is FQNEAQ. The CDR3 DNA sequence: TGTGCCGGGGGGAGGGAACCCTACGAGCAGTACTTC. It encodes CAGGREPYEQYF.

The chain links TRBV18 to TRBJ2-7, with TRBD1 as a possible D gene (5 bases). Germline CDR1 reads KGHSH; CDR2 reads LQKENI. The ends were cut back, 2 bases at V and 6 bases at J, with 17 bases in the middle. This CDR3 has 15 residues. This CDR3 reads CASSPNFQGSSEQYF. The CDR3 region has the DNA TGTGCCAGCTCACCAAACTTCCAGGGTAGCAGCGAGCAGTACTTC.

This clone was seen a single time. The gene calls are TRBV9 and TRBJ1-1; D ambiguous. Germline V lookup: CDR1 SGDLS, CDR2 YYNGEE. With 0 bases removed from V and 3 bases from J, the gap between germline ends came to 6 bases. The CDR3 contains 13 residues. The DNA for the CDR3 is TGTGCCAGCAGCGTAGCAGCGTACACTGAAGCTTTCTTT. Amino acids: CASSVAAYTEAFF.

On this clone: Other DNA sequences in the same sample also yield this CDR3. The chain combines TRBV18 with TRBJ2-2; no definite D call. The germline V gene has CDR1 KGHSH and CDR2 LQKENI. Trimming took off 0 bases at V and 6 bases at J, with 5 bases between the two ends. CDR3 length: 13 amino acids. This chain's CDR3 is CASSPPGSGELFF. In nucleotides, the CDR3 is TGTGCCAGCTCACCACCAGGGTCCGGGGAGCTGTTTTTT.

The chain joins TRBV18 to TRBJ2-7; no firm D call. Trimming cost V 3 bases and J 7 bases, with 13 bases left between them. Per the germline V gene, CDR1 is KGHSH and CDR2 is LQKENI. There are 13 residues in the CDR3. This chain's CDR3 is CASSPDDLREQYF. CDR3 nucleotide sequence: TGTGCCAGCTCACCTGATGACCTACGGGAGCAGTACTTC.

The chain carries TRBV29-1 and TRBJ2-3; D possibly uses TRBD1 or TRBD2 (5 bases each). There are 13 residues in the CDR3. Germline CDR1 and CDR2: SQVTM and ANQGSEA. The V end lost 8 bases, the J end lost 6 bases, and 18 bases lay between the germline ends. CDR3 in DNA: TGCAGCTCTGGGACCGTCTATACGGATACGCAGTATTTT. Translated, it gives CSSGTVYTDTQYF.

This clone has only one observation. V gene TRBV30 combines with J gene TRBJ1-5, with a weak D call TRBD1 (5 bases). CDR1 is GTSNPN, CDR2 SVGIG, per germline (reference sequence). V was cut by 2 bases and J by 7 bases, with 15 bases left in between. The CDR3 sequence is 14 residues long. The CDR3 nucleotides read TGTGCCTGGAGTCTGTGGGGGAGCGGCCAGCCCCAGCATTTT. This codes for CAWSLWGSGQPQHF.

The V and J genes are TRBV28 and TRBJ2-2, with D tentatively TRBD2 (6 bases). The CDR3 runs 15 residues. Germline-derived CDR1 and CDR2 are MDHEN and SYDVKM. Trimming took 7 bases from V and 8 from J, leaving 20 bases between them. The CDR3 region is CASTPGKIGGGELFF. CDR3 coding DNA: TGTGCCAGCACCCCAGGAAAGATTGGAGGGGGGGAGCTGTTTTTT.